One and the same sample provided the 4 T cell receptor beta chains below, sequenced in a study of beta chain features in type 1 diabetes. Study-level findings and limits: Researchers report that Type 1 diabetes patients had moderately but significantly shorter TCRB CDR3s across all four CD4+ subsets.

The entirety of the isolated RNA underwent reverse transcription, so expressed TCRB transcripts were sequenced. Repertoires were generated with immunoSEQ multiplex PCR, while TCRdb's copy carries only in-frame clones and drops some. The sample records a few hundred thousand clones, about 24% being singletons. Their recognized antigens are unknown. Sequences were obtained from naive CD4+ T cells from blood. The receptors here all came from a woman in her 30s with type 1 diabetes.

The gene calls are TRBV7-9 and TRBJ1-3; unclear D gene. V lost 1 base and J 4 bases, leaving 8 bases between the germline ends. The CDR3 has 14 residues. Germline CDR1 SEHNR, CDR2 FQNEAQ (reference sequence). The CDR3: CASSLEGSGNTIYF. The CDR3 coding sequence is TGTGCCAGCAGCTTAGAAGGGAGCGGAAACACCATATATTTT.

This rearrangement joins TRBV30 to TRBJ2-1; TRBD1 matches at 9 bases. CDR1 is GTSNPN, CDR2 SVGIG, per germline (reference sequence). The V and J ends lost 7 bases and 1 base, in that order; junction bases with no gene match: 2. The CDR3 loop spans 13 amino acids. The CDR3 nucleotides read TGTGCCTTACAGGGGGCTTCCTACAATGAGCAGTTCTTC. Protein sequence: CALQGASYNEQFF.

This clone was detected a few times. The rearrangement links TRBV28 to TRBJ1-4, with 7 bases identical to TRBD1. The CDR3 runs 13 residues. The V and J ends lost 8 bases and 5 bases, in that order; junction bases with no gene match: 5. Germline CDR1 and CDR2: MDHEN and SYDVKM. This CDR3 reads CASGDRENEKLFF. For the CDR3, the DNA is TGTGCCAGCGGAGACAGGGAAAATGAAAAACTGTTTTTT.

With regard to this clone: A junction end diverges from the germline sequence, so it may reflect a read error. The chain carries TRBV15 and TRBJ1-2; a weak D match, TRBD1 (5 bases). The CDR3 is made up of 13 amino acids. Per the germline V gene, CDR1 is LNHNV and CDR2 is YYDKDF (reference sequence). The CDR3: CATSRDLADTADF. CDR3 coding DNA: TGTGCCACCAGCAGAGATTTAGCGGACACCGCCGACTTC.